A single sample is the source of the 24 T cell receptor beta chains below, sequenced in a study of blood T cell repertoires in COVID-19. Assay used: immunoSEQ multiplex PCR; TCRdb lists only in-frame clones, some missing. The repertoire holds more than 250,000 clones, with roughly 80% as singletons. Input material: PBMCs or T cells enriched from blood (not recorded which). These receptors came from a man in his forties or fifties who had been exposed to COVID-19.

The genes are TRBV6-4 and TRBJ2-2, with a weak D call TRBD2 (5 bases). The length of the CDR3 is 14 residues. Germline CDR1 reads MRHNA; CDR2 reads SNTAGT. Trimming stripped 7 bases from V and 3 bases from J, with 12 bases between. DNA of the CDR3: TGTGCCAGCACAGACAAGGAGGACACCGGGGAGCTGTTTTTT. Residues: CASTDKEDTGELFF.

The chain employs TRBV11-3 and TRBJ2-6; 7 bases align to TRBD2. The trim removed 5 bases at V and 2 bases at J, leaving 6 bases unmatched. This CDR3 region has 16 residues. Germline V gives CDR1 SGHNT, CDR2 YENEEA. CDR3 sequence (DNA): TGTGCCAGCAGCACACCACGGGGGGCTGGGGCCAACGTCCTGACTTTC. Translated: CASSTPRGAGANVLTF.

V gene TRBV25-1 combines with J gene TRBJ1-6; tentative D call: TRBD1 (5 bases). CDR3 size: 17 residues. Between the trimmed V and J ends, which lost 3 bases and 9 bases, there was a span of 21 bases. Germline-derived CDR1 and CDR2 are MGHDK and SYGVNS. This CDR3 is CASSELDSVRVRSPLHF. The CDR3 DNA follows: TGTGCCAGCAGTGAGCTAGACAGTGTCCGGGTTCGTTCACCCCTCCACTTT.

The rearrangement joins TRBV11-3 to TRBJ2-1, with 8 bases identical to TRBD2. Germline V lookup: CDR1 SGHNT, CDR2 YENEEA. V was pared by 1 base and J by 10 bases, with 0 bases of the junction left unmatched. This CDR3 has 12 amino acids. Written as DNA, the CDR3 is TGTGCCAGCAGCTTAGCTAGCGGGGAGCAGTTCTTC. This sequence encodes CASSLASGEQFF.

V gene TRBV19 combines with J gene TRBJ1-6, with D perhaps matching TRBD1 (5 bases). The CDR3 spans 14 residues. Germline loops: CDR1 LNHDA, CDR2 SQIVND (reference sequence). The V and J ends lost 4 bases and 11 bases respectively, with 15 bases between them. The CDR3 is CASSKARDSTPLHF. CDR3 sequence (DNA): TGTGCCAGTAGTAAGGCGAGGGACTCGACACCCCTCCACTTT.

The table lists this clone with a few counts. This rearrangement joins TRBV11-2 to TRBJ1-6; tentative D call: TRBD1 (5 bases). Germline V gene lookup returns CDR1 SGHAT and CDR2 FQNNGV. CDR3 length: 15 amino acids. The ends were cut back, 1 base at V and 9 bases at J, with 13 bases in the middle. CDR3 sequence (DNA): TGTGCCAGCAGCTTAGTCCAGGGTTGGGGTTCACCCCTCCACTTT. Translation gives CASSLVQGWGSPLHF.

CDR3: CASNSGGTEAFF. DNA of the CDR3: TGTGCCAGCAACTCGGGGGGCACTGAAGCTTTCTTT. V and J are TRBV7-9 and TRBJ1-1, with TRBD1 as a possible D gene (5 bases). Trimming cost V 7 bases and J 4 bases, with 10 bases left between them. CDR1 is SEHNR and CDR2 is FQNEAQ in the germline V gene (reference sequence). This CDR3 comprises 12 residues.

V usage is TRBV4-1 and J usage is TRBJ2-5; the D gene is possibly TRBD2 (6 bases). The CDR3 extends over 18 amino acids. Germline-derived CDR1 and CDR2 are MGHRA and YSYEKL. V was cut by 4 bases and J by 5 bases, with 26 bases left in between. CDR3 sequence reads: CASSLHRVRPPRGETQYF. DNA for the CDR3: TGCGCCAGCAGCCTCCACCGGGTGCGGCCACCCCGGGGGGAGACCCAGTACTTC.

This rearrangement joins TRBV19 to TRBJ1-2; possible D gene TRBD1, 6 bases. CDR1 and CDR2 (germline): LNHDA, SQIVND (reference sequence). The CDR3 contains 14 residues. The V and J ends lost 6 bases and 1 base respectively, with 12 bases between them. CDR3 region: CASRDWTVNYGYTF. The CDR3 bases are TGTGCCAGTAGGGACTGGACAGTTAACTATGGCTACACCTTC.

This rearrangement joins TRBV30 to TRBJ1-5; 10 nucleotides align to TRBD1. The J segment lost 6 bases and the V segment lost 5 bases, leaving 4 bases of the junction unmatched. CDR1 is GTSNPN and CDR2 is SVGIG in the germline V gene (reference sequence). CDR3 length: 13 amino acids. The CDR3 bases are TGTGCCTGGGAGGGGGACAGGGGTCAGCCCCAGCATTTT. It encodes CAWEGDRGQPQHF.

V is TRBV9 and J is TRBJ2-7; weak D call: TRBD2 (5 bases). The V gene lost 0 bases and the J gene lost 4 bases, with 14 bases spanning the gap. The CDR3 is 15 amino acids. Germline V gene sequence: CDR1 SGDLS, CDR2 YYNGEE. As DNA, the CDR3 is TGTGCCAGCAGCGTAGCTACCGGAGGCCAATACGAGCAGTACTTC. Encoded protein: CASSVATGGQYEQYF.

The rearrangement joins TRBV5-4 to TRBJ2-4; 10 bases agree with TRBD2. The CDR3 has 14 residues. With 3 bases clipped from V and 8 bases from J, the junction kept 5 bases outside the gene matches. Germline values: CDR1 SGHNT, CDR2 YYREEE (reference sequence). CDR3 residues: CASSSSGSSHIQYF. CDR3 in DNA: TGTGCCAGCAGCTCTAGCGGGAGTAGCCACATTCAGTACTTC.

This chain links TRBV5-1 with TRBJ1-3, with 7 bases fitting TRBD1. V trimming: 0 bases; J trimming: 4 bases; junction bases outside the gene matches: 7. CDR1 and CDR2 (germline): SGHRS, YFSETQ. This CDR3 region has 16 residues. Written as DNA, the CDR3 is TGCGCCAGCAGCTTGGGCGACAGGGTTCCGGGAAACACCATATATTTT. Translated: CASSLGDRVPGNTIYF.

This clone has only one observation. The chain joins TRBV2 to TRBJ1-5; tentative D call: TRBD1 (5 bases). In germline, CDR1 is SNHLY, CDR2 FYNNEI. The V end was cut by 6 bases, the J end by 0 bases, with 12 bases between. The CDR3 has 15 residues. CDR3 amino acids: CASRFQGLSNQPQHF. CDR3 coding DNA: TGTGCCAGCAGGTTTCAGGGCCTTAGCAATCAGCCCCAGCATTTT.

The genes are TRBV10-3 and TRBJ2-3, with 10 bases lining up with TRBD2. J was trimmed by 1 base and V by 11 bases; bases with no gene match: 6. The CDR3 length is 14 residues. Per germline, CDR1 ENHRY and CDR2 SYGVKD. This CDR3 is CALASGSGTDTQYF. In nucleotides, the CDR3 is TGTGCCCTAGCTAGCGGGAGTGGCACAGATACGCAGTATTTT.

CDR3 sequence (DNA): TGTGCCACCAGTGATCGGGGGATTAATACAGATACGCAGTATTTT. Amino acids: CATSDRGINTDTQYF. This chain connects TRBV24-1 to TRBJ2-3; possible D gene TRBD2, 6 bases. The V end lost 3 bases, the J end lost 3 bases, and 12 bases lay between the germline ends. The CDR3 extends over 15 amino acids. CDR1 is KGHDR and CDR2 is SFDVKD in the germline V gene.

V is TRBV19 and J is TRBJ1-4, with 7 bases lining up with TRBD1. This CDR3 is 13 amino acids long. Germline V gene lookup returns CDR1 LNHDA and CDR2 SQIVND (reference sequence). Losses at the gene ends were 9 bases for V and 1 base for J; bases not matched to a gene: 2. The CDR3 spells CASQGVTNEKLFF. As DNA, the CDR3 is TGTGCCAGCCAGGGGGTAACTAATGAAAAACTGTTTTTT.

This chain joins TRBV20-1 and TRBJ1-6, with D maybe TRBD1 (6 bases). This CDR3 has 13 amino acids. V dropped 3 bases and J dropped 12 bases, with 15 bases sitting between them. CDR1 and CDR2 (germline): DFQATT, SNEGSKA (reference sequence). The CDR3 reads CSASRDMTEPLHF. CDR3 coding DNA: TGCAGTGCTAGTCGGGACATGACTGAACCCCTCCACTTT.

The V call is TRBV5-1, the J call TRBJ2-1; no clear D. Germline CDR1 SGHRS, CDR2 YFSETQ. The CDR3 length is 17 residues. Trimming removed 4 bases at V and 2 bases at J, with 19 bases between. CDR3 bases: TGCGCCAGCAGCCGATTTCCGAACCTCGCAGCCTACAATGAGCAGTTCTTC. Translated, it gives CASSRFPNLAAYNEQFF.

This chain links TRBV11-3 with TRBJ2-1; tentatively, D is TRBD1 (5 bases). The CDR3 extends over 13 amino acids. V lost 6 bases and J 5 bases, leaving 11 bases between the germline ends. Germline V CDR1 and CDR2: SGHNT, YENEEA. The CDR3 loop is CASSQDSHNEQFF. The DNA for the CDR3 is TGTGCCAGCAGTCAAGACAGCCACAATGAGCAGTTCTTC.

The V and J genes are TRBV30 and TRBJ1-1; 9 positions agree with TRBD1. The V segment lost 3 bases and the J segment 0 bases; nucleotides outside the gene matches: 5. Germline CDR1 is GTSNPN and CDR2 is SVGIG (reference sequence). This CDR3 contains 15 residues. CDR3 loop: CAWRKQGAVNTEAFF. Here the CDR3 DNA reads TGTGCCTGGAGAAAACAGGGGGCAGTGAACACTGAAGCTTTCTTT.

CDR3 in DNA: TGCGCCAGCAGCCATGAGATCGGTGGCTACACCTTC. This encodes CASSHEIGGYTF. The rearrangement uses TRBV4-1 and TRBJ1-2; no reliable D call. Germline V gene lookup returns CDR1 MGHRA and CDR2 YSYEKL. The CDR3 is made up of 12 amino acids. V lost 3 bases to trimming and J lost 7 bases, with 9 bases between them.

The chain carries TRBV5-1 and TRBJ1-2; D not resolved. V shed 4 bases and J shed 2 bases, with 12 bases lying between them. This CDR3 region has 14 residues. The germline gives CDR1 SGHRS, CDR2 YFSETQ. The CDR3 loop reads CASSHEQKNYGYTF. In nucleotides, the CDR3 is TGCGCCAGCAGCCATGAACAGAAAAACTATGGCTACACCTTC.

This chain links TRBV4-2 with TRBJ2-2; possible D gene TRBD1, 5 bases. Per germline, CDR1 LGHNA and CDR2 YNFKEQ. The CDR3 extends over 15 amino acids. Deletions cut 1 base from V and 9 bases from J, with 15 bases between. The CDR3 sequence is CASSQVGQGYRELFF. The CDR3, as DNA: TGTGCCAGCAGCCAAGTGGGCCAGGGATACAGGGAGCTGTTTTTT.